The entry below gives a single T cell receptor beta chain sequence along with its context. What it recognizes is unknown. The data were obtained in a study of cytomegalovirus exposure and HLA in healthy donors. Study-wide results and limits: As a later analysis revealed, the rate of TCR association differed by HLA locus, with DRB1 most and HLA-C fewest. Common viral pathogens seemed, in a later analysis, to connect with several of the most significant clusters. High specificity and sensitivity for cytomegalovirus status were reported for the classifier.

The PCR contained 60 Vbeta and 13 Jbeta primers. The table came from immunoSEQ multiplex PCR; TCRdb's copy has only in-frame clones and leaves some out. This repertoire shows some 190,000 clones, approximately 80% found once; its top ten account for roughly 1.4%. V was trimmed by 7 bases and J by 2 bases, leaving 15 bases between them. The germline gives CDR1 MNHEY, CDR2 SMNVEV (reference sequence). This CDR3 contains 15 residues. This TCR was recovered from a girl aged 10-17 years in good health and CMV-seropositive. The chain joins TRBV27 to TRBJ2-1, with D unresolved. The sample comprised PBMCs. The CDR3, as DNA: TGTGCCAGCACCCTCAGGCCTCCACCCTACAATGAGCAGTTCTTC. Its protein is CASTLRPPPYNEQFF.